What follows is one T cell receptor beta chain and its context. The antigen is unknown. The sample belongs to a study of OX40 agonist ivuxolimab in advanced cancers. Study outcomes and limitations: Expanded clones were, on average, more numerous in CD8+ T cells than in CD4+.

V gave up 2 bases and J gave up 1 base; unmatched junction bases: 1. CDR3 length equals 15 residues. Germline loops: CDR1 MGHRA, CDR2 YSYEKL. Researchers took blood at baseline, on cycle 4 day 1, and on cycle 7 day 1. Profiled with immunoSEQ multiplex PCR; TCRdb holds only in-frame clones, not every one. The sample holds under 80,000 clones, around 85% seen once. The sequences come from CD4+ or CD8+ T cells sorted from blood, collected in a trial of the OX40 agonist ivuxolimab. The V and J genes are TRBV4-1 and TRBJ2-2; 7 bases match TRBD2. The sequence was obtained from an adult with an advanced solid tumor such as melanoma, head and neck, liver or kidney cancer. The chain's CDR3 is CASSQSGGNTGELFF. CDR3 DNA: TGCGCCAGCAGCCAATCGGGGGGGAACACCGGGGAGCTGTTTTTT.